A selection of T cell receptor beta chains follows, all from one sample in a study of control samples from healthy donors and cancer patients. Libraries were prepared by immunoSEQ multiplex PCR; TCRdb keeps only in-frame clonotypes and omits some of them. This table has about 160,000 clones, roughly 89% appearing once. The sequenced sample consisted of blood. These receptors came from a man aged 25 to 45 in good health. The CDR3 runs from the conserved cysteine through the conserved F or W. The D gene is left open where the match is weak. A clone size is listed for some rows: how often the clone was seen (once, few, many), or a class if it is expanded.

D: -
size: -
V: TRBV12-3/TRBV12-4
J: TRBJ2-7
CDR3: CASSSSRYEQYF
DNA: TGTGCCAGCAGTTCATCTAGGTACGAGCAGTACTTC

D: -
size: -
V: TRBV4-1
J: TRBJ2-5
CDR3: CASSQGAGSWETQYF
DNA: TGCGCCAGCAGCCAAGGGGCAGGCTCCTGGGAGACCCAGTACTTC

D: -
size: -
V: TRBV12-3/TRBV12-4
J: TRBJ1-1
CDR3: CASSFGGYTEAFF
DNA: TGTGCCAGCAGTTTTGGGGGGTACACTGAAGCTTTCTTT

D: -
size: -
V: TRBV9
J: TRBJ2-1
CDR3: CASSVAKENEQFF
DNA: TGTGCCAGCAGCGTAGCAAAGGAAAACGAGCAGTTCTTC

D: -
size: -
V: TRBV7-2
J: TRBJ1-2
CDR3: CASSLDRYGYTF
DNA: TGTGCCAGCAGCTTAGACAGATATGGCTACACCTTC

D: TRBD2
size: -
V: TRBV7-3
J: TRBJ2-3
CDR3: CASSLLGGSTDTQYF
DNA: TGTGCCAGCAGCCTCCTCGGGGGGTCCACAGATACGCAGTATTTT

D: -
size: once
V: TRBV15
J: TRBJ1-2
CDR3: CATSIVGDTPIPGYGYTF
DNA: TGTGCCACCAGCATAGTCGGGGACACCCCCATCCCTGGCTATGGCTACACCTTC

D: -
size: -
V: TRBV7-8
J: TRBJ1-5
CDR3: CASSLARRGRSLLQPQHF
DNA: TGTGCCAGCAGCTTAGCGCGCAGAGGCAGATCTCTTTTACAGCCCCAGCATTTT

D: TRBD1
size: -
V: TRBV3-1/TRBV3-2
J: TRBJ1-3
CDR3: CASSQGGGGGNTIYF
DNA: TGTGCCAGCAGCCAGGGAGGGGGCGGTGGAAACACCATATATTTT

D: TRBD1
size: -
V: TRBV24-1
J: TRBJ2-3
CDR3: CATSEGTGADTQYF
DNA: TGTGCCACCAGTGAGGGGACAGGGGCAGATACGCAGTATTTT

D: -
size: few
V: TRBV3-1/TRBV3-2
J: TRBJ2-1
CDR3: CASSWDRSSYNEQFF
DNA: TGTGCCAGCAGCTGGGATCGAAGCTCCTACAATGAGCAGTTCTTC

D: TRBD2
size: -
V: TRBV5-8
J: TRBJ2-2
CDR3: CASPIGLAGSPIMNTGELFF
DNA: TGTGCCAGCCCCATAGGGCTAGCGGGATCCCCTATAATGAACACCGGGGAGCTGTTTTTT

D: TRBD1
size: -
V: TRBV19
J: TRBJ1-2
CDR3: CASSIRGGGSNYGYTF
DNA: TGTGCCAGTAGTATCCGAGGAGGGGGCAGTAACTATGGCTACACCTTC

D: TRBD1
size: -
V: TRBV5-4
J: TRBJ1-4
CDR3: CASSRQGAGGEKLFF
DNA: TGTGCCAGCAGTCGACAGGGGGCTGGCGGTGAAAAACTGTTTTTT

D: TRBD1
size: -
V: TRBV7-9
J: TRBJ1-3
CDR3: CASSLQDRGGNTIYF
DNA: TGTGCCAGCAGCTTACAGGACAGGGGCGGAAACACCATATATTTT

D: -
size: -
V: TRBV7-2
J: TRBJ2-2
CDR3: CASSLGGHNTGELFF
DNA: TGTGCCAGCAGCTTAGGGGGACACAACACCGGGGAGCTGTTTTTT

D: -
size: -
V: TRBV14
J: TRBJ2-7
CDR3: CASSKASISYEQYF
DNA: TGTGCCAGCAGTAAGGCCTCTATTTCCTACGAGCAGTACTTC